This T cell receptor beta chain was sequenced during a study of CD8 T cells in Susac syndrome. Random-hexamer reverse transcription was applied to roughly 0.5 to 1 ug RNA. TCRdb called the immunoSEQ multiplex PCR reads again in MiXCR, with one record for every CDR3 protein. Among about 300,000 distinct CDR3 sequences listed, about 88% were seen once. The length of the CDR3 is 19 residues. Germline loops: CDR1 MNHEY, CDR2 SMNVEV (reference sequence). Trimming shortened V by 4 bases and J by 2 bases, and 24 bases separated the two germline ends. This TCR was sampled from a human donor with multiple sclerosis. V is TRBV27 and J is TRBJ2-1; D perhaps matches TRBD2 (6 bases). Sequencing used CD8+ T cells from PBMCs. CDR3: CASSSLPGVADFPYNEQFF. CDR3 DNA: TGTGCCAGCAGTTCTTTGCCCGGAGTAGCGGACTTTCCCTACAATGAGCAGTTCTTC.